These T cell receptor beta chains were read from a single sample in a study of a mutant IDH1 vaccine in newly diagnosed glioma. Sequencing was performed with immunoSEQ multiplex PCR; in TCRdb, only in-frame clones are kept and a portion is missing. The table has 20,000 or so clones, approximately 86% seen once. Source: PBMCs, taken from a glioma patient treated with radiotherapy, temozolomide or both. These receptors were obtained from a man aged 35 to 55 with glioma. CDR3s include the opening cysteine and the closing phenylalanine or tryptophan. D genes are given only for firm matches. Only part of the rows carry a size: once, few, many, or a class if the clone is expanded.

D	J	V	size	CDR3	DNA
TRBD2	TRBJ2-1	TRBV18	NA	CASSPLAGHNEQFF	TGTGCCAGCTCACCACTAGCGGGACACAATGAGCAGTTCTTC
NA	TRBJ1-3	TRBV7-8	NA	CASSPPGDSGNTIYF	TGTGCCAGCAGCCCCCCCGGGGATAGCGGAAACACCATATATTTT
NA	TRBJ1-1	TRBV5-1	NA	CASSLDPNTEAFF	TGCGCCAGCAGCTTGGATCCAAACACTGAAGCTTTCTTT
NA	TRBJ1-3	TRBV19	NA	CASSIDSSGNTIYF	TGTGCCAGTAGTATAGACAGCTCTGGAAACACCATATATTTT
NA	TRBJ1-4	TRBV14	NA	CASSRTRGTNEKLFF	TGTGCCAGCAGCCGAACAAGGGGAACTAATGAAAAACTGTTTTTT
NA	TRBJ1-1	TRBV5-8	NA	CASSLRRNGGEAFF	TGTGCCAGCAGCTTAAGGCGAAACGGGGGTGAAGCTTTCTTT
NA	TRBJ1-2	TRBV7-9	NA	CASTFQDRDGYTF	TGTGCCAGCACCTTCCAGGACAGAGATGGCTACACCTTC
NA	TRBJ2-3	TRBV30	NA	CASTSNGFTQYF	TGTGCCTCGACATCGAACGGATTTACGCAGTATTTT
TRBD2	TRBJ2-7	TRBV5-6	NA	CASSLFAGGGSGEQYF	TGTGCCAGCAGCTTGTTCGCGGGAGGAGGGAGTGGCGAGCAGTACTTC
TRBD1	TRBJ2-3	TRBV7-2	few	CASSLGTGHTDTQYF	TGTGCCAGCAGCTTAGGGACAGGGCACACAGATACGCAGTATTTT
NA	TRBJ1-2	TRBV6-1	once	CASSSGYYSNYGYTF	TGTGCCAGCAGCTCGGGGTATTACTCTAACTATGGCTACACCTTC
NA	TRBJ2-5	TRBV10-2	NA	CASRRQRNLQETQYF	TGCGCCAGCAGACGACAGCGCAACCTCCAAGAGACCCAGTACTTC
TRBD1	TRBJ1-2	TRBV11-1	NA	CASSRLPTGTFEGYTF	TGTGCCAGCAGCCGACTTCCGACAGGGACGTTCGAGGGCTACACCTTC
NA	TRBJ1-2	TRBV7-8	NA	CASSGFVYGYTF	TGTGCCAGCAGCGGGTTTGTTTATGGCTACACCTTC
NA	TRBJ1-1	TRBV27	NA	CASSPGGYTEAFF	TGTGCCAGCAGTCCCGGAGGATACACTGAAGCTTTCTTT
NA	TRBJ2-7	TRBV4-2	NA	CASSQEEITYEQYF	TGTGCCAGCAGCCAAGAGGAAATTACCTACGAGCAGTACTTC
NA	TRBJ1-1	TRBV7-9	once	CASSLRTTEAFF	TGTGCCAGCAGCCTACGGACAACTGAAGCTTTCTTT
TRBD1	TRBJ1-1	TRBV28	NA	CASSPQGVRVTEAFF	TGTGCCAGCAGTCCCCAGGGGGTCCGAGTTACTGAAGCTTTCTTT
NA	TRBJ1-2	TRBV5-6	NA	CASSLEGREGRNTF	TGTGCCAGCAGCTTGGAGGGCAGGGAAGGGAGGAACACCTTC
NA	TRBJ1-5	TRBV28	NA	CASSLVKGNNQPQHF	TGTGCCAGCAGTTTAGTCAAGGGGAACAATCAGCCCCAGCATTTT
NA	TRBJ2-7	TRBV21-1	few	CASRKNQETSGLWEQYF	TGTGCCAGCAGAAAAAACCAGGAGACTAGCGGGTTGTGGGAGCAGTACTTC
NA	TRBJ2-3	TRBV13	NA	CASSQLAVSTDTQYF	TGTGCCAGCAGCCAGTTAGCGGTTAGCACAGATACGCAGTATTTT
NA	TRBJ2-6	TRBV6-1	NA	CASSETSQALSGANVLTF	TGTGCCAGCAGTGAAACTTCTCAGGCACTCTCTGGGGCCAACGTCCTGACTTTC
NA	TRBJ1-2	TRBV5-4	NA	CASSSRQPRYGYTF	TGTGCCAGCAGCTCGAGACAGCCCCGCTATGGCTACACCTTC
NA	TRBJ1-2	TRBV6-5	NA	CASSYGDGYYGYTF	TGTGCCAGCAGTTACGGGGACGGATACTATGGCTACACCTTC
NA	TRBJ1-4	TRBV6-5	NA	CASRGGGADEKLFF	TGTGCCAGCAGGGGGGGCGGGGCCGATGAAAAACTGTTTTTT
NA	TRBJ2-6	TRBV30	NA	CAWSDRPSGANVLTF	TGTGCCTGGAGTGATAGACCCTCTGGGGCCAACGTCCTGACTTTC
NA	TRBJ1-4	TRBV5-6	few	CASSSPRQGANEKLFF	TGTGCCAGCAGCTCCCCACGTCAAGGGGCTAATGAAAAACTGTTTTTT
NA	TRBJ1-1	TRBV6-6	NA	CASSPWIINTEAFF	TGTGCCAGCAGTCCCTGGATAATTAACACTGAAGCTTTCTTT
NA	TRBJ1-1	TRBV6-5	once	CASSPPDRNTEAFF	TGTGCCAGCAGCCCCCCGGACAGGAACACTGAAGCTTTCTTT
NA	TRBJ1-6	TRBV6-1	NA	CASSEEERHSDYNSPLHF	TGTGCCAGCAGTGAAGAAGAGAGACACAGCGACTATAATTCACCCCTCCACTTT
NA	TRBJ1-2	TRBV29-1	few	CSVERAGFSYTF	TGCAGCGTTGAAAGGGCAGGGTTTAGCTACACCTTC
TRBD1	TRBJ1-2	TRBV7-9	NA	CASSSGQVMGYTF	TGTGCCAGCAGCTCTGGACAGGTGATGGGCTACACCTTC
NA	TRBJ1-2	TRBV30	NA	CAWSSDTANYGYTF	TGTGCCTGGAGTAGCGACACCGCTAACTATGGCTACACCTTC
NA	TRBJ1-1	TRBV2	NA	CASSETGGAEAFF	TGTGCCAGCAGTGAAACAGGCGGAGCTGAAGCTTTCTTT
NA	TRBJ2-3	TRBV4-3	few	CASSQDKWGADTQYF	TGCGCCAGCAGCCAAGATAAGTGGGGGGCCGATACGCAGTATTTT
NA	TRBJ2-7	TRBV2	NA	CASLVLYEQYF	TGTGCCAGCCTGGTCCTTTACGAGCAGTACTTC